This T cell receptor (beta chain) was found in a study of shared clonotypes between healthy human individuals. Naive-designated CD8 cells lacked CD45RO, were positively enriched for CCR7, and omitted terminally differentiated effector memory CD45RA+ cells. The CDR3 sequence is 15 residues long. Germline V CDR1 and CDR2: SNHLY, FYNNEI. Trimming took off 10 bases at V and 1 base at J, with 16 bases between the two ends. TCRdb's table, derived via immunoSEQ multiplex PCR, lists solely in-frame clones and lacks some. Altogether 550,000 to 650,000 clones are present, around 96% being singletons, with the ten largest covering about 0.12%.

Sequenced input: naive CD8+ T cells sorted from blood. This rearrangement joins TRBV2 to TRBJ2-2, with D perhaps assigned TRBD1 or TRBD2 (6 bases each). This clonotype was obtained from a woman aged 25 to 39 in good health. The CDR3 nucleotides are TGTGCCACCGACAAGAGGGGGGAGAACACCGGGGAGCTGTTTTTT. It specifies CATDKRGENTGELFF. Using reference TRBV2 and TRBJ2-2 for the parts outside the CDR3, the full variable domain is EPEVTQTPSHQVTQMGQEVILRCVPISNHLYFYWYRQILGQKVEFLVSFYNNEISEKSEIFDDQFSVERPDGSNFTLKIRSTKLEDSAMYFCATDKRGENTGELFFGEGSRLTVL.